This T cell receptor beta chain was recorded in a study of CD8 T cells in Susac syndrome. TCR beta sequencing covered blood CD8+ and CD4+ T cells. Included as multiple sclerosis controls were treatment-naive patients who had stable or active relapsing-remitting disease. V gave up 3 bases and J gave up 4 bases; unmatched junction bases: 4. Germline assignment: CDR1 DFQATT and CDR2 SNEGSKA (reference sequence). This CDR3 spans 13 amino acids. RNA in amounts of roughly 0.5 to 1 ug was reverse transcribed with random hexamers. The amplification used immunoSEQ multiplex PCR on TCR beta CDR3; it spanned 54 Vbeta and 13 Jbeta. TCRdb fed the immunoSEQ multiplex PCR reads into MiXCR, producing one record per CDR3 protein. Among approximately 200,000 distinct CDR3 sequences listed, around 96% were seen once.

The sequence was obtained from a human donor with multiple sclerosis. This chain links TRBV20-1 with TRBJ2-7; 9 bases match TRBD2. Sequenced: CD4+ T cells from PBMCs. The CDR3 spells CSARASGVYEQYF. In nucleotides, the CDR3 is TGCAGTGCTAGGGCTAGCGGGGTATACGAGCAGTACTTC.